This T cell receptor (beta chain) stems from a study of blood T cell repertoires in COVID-19. At the level of the study: Whether acute or convalescent, the COVID-19 samples came from the United States, Italy and Spain. T cells, B-cell-depleted T cells, or PBMCs provided the cDNA or gDNA that served as material.

Authors' methods: Researchers report that nucleated cell counts were estimated from reference gene primer amplification. Measured with immunoSEQ multiplex PCR; TCRdb has only the in-frame clones, and not every one. V and J calls and clone size are copied from that table; D and trimming were computed from the DNA. The table has about 42,000 clones, about nine tenths seen once. The CDR3 runs to 15 residues. Germline CDR1 SGHVS, CDR2 FNYEAQ. The V and J ends lost 5 bases and 2 bases, in that order; junction bases with no gene match: 1. This TCR came from a human donor in a cohort sampled during active COVID-19. The V call is TRBV7-6, the J call TRBJ2-6; TRBD1 aligns across 9 bases. The sample consisted of peripheral blood. In DNA form, the CDR3 reads TGTGCCAGCAGCAGACAGGGGGCTGGGGCCAACGTCCTGACTTTC. It encodes CASSRQGAGANVLTF.